Given below is one TCR beta chain in context. This sample was taken from a study of blood T cell repertoires in COVID-19. Study background: Sites in the United States, Italy and Spain provided acute and convalescent COVID-19 samples. PBMCs, B-cell-depleted T cells, or T cells provided the cDNA or gDNA that made up the material.

Germline V gives CDR1 SGHDT, CDR2 YYEEEE. This CDR3 is built from 15 residues. Trimming shortened V by 1 base and J by 4 bases, and 14 bases separated the two germline ends. As processed by the authors: Reference gene primer amplification gave estimated nucleated cell counts. The method was immunoSEQ multiplex PCR; TCRdb's version includes in-frame clones alone and lacks a portion of them. The D gene and trimming were derived from the DNA, and the V and J assignments and clone size from that table. The table includes 300,000 to 450,000 clones, more than 75% detected once. Sequencing was performed on peripheral blood. This receptor was obtained from a human donor in a cohort sampled during active COVID-19. The chain uses TRBV5-6 and TRBJ1-2; perhaps TRBD1 as D (5 bases). This CDR3 reads CASSLYQGGFYGYTF. CDR3 DNA: TGTGCCAGCAGCTTGTATCAGGGAGGGTTCTATGGCTACACCTTC.